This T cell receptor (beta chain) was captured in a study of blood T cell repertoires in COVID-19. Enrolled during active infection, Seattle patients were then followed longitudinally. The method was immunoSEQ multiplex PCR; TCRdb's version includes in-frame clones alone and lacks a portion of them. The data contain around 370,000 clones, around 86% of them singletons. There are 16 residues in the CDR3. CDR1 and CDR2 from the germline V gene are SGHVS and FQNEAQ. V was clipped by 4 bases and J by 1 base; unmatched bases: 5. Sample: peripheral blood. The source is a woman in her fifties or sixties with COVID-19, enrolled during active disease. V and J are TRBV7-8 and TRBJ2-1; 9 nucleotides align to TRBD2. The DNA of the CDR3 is TGTGCCAGCAGCTCCCGGCGGGAGGGGTCCTACAATGAGCAGTTCTTC. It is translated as CASSSRREGSYNEQFF.